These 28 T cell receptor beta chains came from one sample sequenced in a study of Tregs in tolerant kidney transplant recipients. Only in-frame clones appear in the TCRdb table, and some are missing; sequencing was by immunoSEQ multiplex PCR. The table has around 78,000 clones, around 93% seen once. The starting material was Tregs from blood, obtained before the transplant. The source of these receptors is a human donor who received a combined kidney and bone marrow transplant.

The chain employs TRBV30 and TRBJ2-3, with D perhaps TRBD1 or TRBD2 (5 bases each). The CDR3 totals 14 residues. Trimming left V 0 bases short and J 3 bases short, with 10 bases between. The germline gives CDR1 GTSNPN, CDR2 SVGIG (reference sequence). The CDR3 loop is CAWSVGPGTDTQYF. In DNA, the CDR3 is TGTGCCTGGAGTGTGGGACCCGGAACAGATACGCAGTATTTT.

CDR3 residues: CASSLRSSGDNEQFF. CDR3 DNA sequence: TGCGCCAGCAGCTTGAGGTCTAGCGGAGACAATGAGCAGTTCTTC. V is TRBV5-1 and J is TRBJ2-1; 7 bases are a match to TRBD2. CDR1 is SGHRS, CDR2 YFSETQ, per germline. The CDR3 is made up of 15 amino acids. After removal of 1 base from V and 5 bases from J, the junction contained 6 bases not matched to a gene.

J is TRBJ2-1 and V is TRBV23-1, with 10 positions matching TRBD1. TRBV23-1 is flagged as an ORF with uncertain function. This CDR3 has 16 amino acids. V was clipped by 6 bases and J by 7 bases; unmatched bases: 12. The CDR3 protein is CASREPGQGSGNEQFF. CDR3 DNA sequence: TGCGCCAGCAGAGAACCGGGACAGGGGTCCGGGAATGAGCAGTTCTTC.

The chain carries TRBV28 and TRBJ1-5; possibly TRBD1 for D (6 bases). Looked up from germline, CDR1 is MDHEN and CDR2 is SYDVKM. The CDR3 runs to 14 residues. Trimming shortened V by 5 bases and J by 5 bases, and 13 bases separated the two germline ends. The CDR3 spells CASSRTEQHQPQHF. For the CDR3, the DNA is TGTGCCAGCAGTCGGACAGAGCAACATCAGCCCCAGCATTTT. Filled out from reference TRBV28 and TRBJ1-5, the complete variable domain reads DVKVTQSSRYLVKRTGEKVFLECVQDMDHENMFWYRQDPGLGLRLIYFSYDVKMKEKGDIPEGYSVSREKKERFSLILESASTNQTSMYLCASSRTEQHQPQHFGDGTRLSIL.

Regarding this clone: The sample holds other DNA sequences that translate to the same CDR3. The DNA for the CDR3 is TGTGCCAGCAGCGTAGAAGGGGGGCGGGGGCCTGGGGCCAACGTCCTGACTTTC. It encodes CASSVEGGRGPGANVLTF. The chain combines TRBV9 with TRBJ2-6; maybe TRBD2 (7 bases). The CDR3 extends over 18 amino acids. Trimming removed 0 bases from V and 2 bases from J, with 15 bases in between. Germline assignment: CDR1 SGDLS and CDR2 YYNGEE.

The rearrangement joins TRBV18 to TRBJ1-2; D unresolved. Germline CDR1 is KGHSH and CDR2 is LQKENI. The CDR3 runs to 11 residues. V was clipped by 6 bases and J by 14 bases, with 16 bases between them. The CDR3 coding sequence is TGTGCCAGCTCGGGCCTCGGGTTTAGGACCTTC. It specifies CASSGLGFRTF.

CDR3 nucleotides: TGTGCCAGCTCACCCTCCTCTGACGAGCAGTACTTC. Translated, it gives CASSPSSDEQYF. This sequence joins TRBV18 and TRBJ2-7; no clear D. V was trimmed by 3 bases and J by 5 bases, leaving 8 bases between them. CDR3 length equals 12 residues. Looked up from germline, CDR1 is KGHSH and CDR2 is LQKENI. The full variable domain, in which reference TRBV18 and TRBJ2-7 provide the parts outside the CDR3, is NAGVMQNPRHLVRRRGQEARLRCSPMKGHSHVYWYRQLPEEGLKFMVYLQKENIIDESGMPKERFSAEFPKEGPSILRIQQVVRGDSAAYFCASSPSSDEQYFGPGTRLTVT.

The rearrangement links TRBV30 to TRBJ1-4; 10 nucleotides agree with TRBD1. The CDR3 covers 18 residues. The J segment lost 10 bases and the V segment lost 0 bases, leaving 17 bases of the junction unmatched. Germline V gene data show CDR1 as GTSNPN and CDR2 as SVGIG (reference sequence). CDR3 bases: TGTGCCTGGAGTGTGGGGACAGGGGTGGGAATTTGGCTCGGAAAACTGTTTTTT. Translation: CAWSVGTGVGIWLGKLFF.

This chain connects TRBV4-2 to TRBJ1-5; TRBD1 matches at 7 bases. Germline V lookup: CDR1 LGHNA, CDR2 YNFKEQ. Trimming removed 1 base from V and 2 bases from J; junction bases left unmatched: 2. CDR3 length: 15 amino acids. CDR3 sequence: CASSQGGGRNQPQHF. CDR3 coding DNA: TGTGCCAGCAGCCAAGGAGGGGGCCGCAATCAGCCCCAGCATTTT.

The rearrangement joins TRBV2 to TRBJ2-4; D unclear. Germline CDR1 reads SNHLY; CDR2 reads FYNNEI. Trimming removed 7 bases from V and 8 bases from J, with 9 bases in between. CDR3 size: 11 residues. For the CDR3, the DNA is TGTGCCAGCATCGAAAGGGACATTCAGTACTTC. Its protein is CASIERDIQYF.

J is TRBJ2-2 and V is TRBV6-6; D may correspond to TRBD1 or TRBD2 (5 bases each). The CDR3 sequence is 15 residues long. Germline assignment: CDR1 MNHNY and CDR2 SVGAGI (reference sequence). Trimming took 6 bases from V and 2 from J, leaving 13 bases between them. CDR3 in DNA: TGTGCCAGCAGACCCGGGACGGGCAACACCGGGGAGCTGTTTTTT. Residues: CASRPGTGNTGELFF.

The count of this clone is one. The CDR3 sequence: CASRQSSGTAYNEQFF. The CDR3 coding sequence is TGTGCCAGCAGGCAATCGTCCGGGACAGCCTACAATGAGCAGTTCTTC. The chain couples TRBV27 to TRBJ2-1; 7 bases map to TRBD1. V trimming: 6 bases; J trimming: 2 bases; junction bases outside the gene matches: 10. The CDR3 consists of 16 residues. Germline values: CDR1 MNHEY, CDR2 SMNVEV (reference sequence).

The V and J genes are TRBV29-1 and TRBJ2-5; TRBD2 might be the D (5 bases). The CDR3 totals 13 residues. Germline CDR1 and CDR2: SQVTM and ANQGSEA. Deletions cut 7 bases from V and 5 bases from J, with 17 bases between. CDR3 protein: CSADWTSGETQYF. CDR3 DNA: TGCAGCGCGGACTGGACCTCGGGGGAGACCCAGTACTTC.

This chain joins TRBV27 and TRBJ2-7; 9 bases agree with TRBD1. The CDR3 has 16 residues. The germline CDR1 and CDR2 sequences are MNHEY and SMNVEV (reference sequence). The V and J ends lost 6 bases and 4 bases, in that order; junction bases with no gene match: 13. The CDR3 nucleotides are TGTGCCAGCAGCCCACTCGTAGGGACAGGGATGTACGAGCAGTACTTC. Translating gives CASSPLVGTGMYEQYF.

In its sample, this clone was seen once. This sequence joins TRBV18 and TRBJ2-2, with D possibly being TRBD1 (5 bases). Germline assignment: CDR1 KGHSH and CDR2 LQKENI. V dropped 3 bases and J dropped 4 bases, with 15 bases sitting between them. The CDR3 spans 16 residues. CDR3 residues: CASSPQGWASTGELFF. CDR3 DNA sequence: TGTGCCAGCTCACCCCAGGGATGGGCGTCCACCGGGGAGCTGTTTTTT.

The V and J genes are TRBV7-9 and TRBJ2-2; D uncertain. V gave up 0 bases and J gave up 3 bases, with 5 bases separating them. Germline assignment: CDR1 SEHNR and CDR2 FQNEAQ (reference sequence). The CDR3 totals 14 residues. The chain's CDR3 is CASSLAQYTGELFF. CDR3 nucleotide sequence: TGTGCCAGCAGCTTAGCCCAGTACACCGGGGAGCTGTTTTTT.

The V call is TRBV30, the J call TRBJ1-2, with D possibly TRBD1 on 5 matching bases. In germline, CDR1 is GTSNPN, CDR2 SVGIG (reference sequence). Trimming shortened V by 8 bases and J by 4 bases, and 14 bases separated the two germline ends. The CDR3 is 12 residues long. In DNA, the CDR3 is TGTGCCGGCAAGGAAGGGGTCTATGGCTACACCTTC. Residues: CAGKEGVYGYTF. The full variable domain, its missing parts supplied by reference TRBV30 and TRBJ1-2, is SQTIHQWPATLVQPVGSPLSLECTVEGTSNPNLYWYRQAAGRGLQLLFYSVGIGQISSEVPQNLSASRPQDRQFILSSKKLLLSDSGFYLCAGKEGVYGYTFGSGTRLTVV.

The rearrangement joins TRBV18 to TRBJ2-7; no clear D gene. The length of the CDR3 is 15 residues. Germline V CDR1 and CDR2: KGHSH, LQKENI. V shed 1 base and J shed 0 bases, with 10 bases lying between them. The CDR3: CASSPRLESSYEQYF. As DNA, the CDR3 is TGTGCCAGCTCACCACGTCTGGAAAGCTCCTACGAGCAGTACTTC.

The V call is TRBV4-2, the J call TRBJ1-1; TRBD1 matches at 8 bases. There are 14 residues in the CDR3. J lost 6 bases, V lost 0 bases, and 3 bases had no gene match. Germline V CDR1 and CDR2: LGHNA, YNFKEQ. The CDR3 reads CASSQDGTGAEAFF. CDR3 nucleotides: TGTGCCAGCAGCCAAGATGGGACAGGTGCTGAAGCTTTCTTT.

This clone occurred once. The CDR3 nucleotides are TGTGCCAGCAGCTTGGGCCCCGGGAGGGGGGGTTACGAGCAGTACTTC. Translating gives CASSLGPGRGGYEQYF. The chain couples TRBV5-4 to TRBJ2-7; 8 bases align to TRBD2. This CDR3 is built from 16 residues. Germline V gene lookup returns CDR1 SGHNT and CDR2 YYREEE (reference sequence). With V trimmed by 0 bases and J by 4 bases, 9 bases remained unmatched.

CDR3 loop: CASSRRQGSSTDTQYF. CDR3 DNA: TGTGCCAGCAGCCGACGACAGGGCTCTAGCACAGATACGCAGTATTTT. This chain links TRBV27 with TRBJ2-3; 7 nucleotides line up with TRBD1. Germline values: CDR1 MNHEY, CDR2 SMNVEV (reference sequence). Trimming took 6 bases from V and 0 from J; bases not matched to a gene: 9. The CDR3 is 16 residues long.

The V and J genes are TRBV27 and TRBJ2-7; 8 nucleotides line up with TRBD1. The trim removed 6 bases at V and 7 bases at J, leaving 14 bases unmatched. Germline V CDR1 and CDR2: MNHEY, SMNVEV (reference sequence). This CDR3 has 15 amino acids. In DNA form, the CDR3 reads TGTGCCAGCAGCACCAACGGACAGGGTTGGGCGGAGCAGTACTTC. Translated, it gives CASSTNGQGWAEQYF.

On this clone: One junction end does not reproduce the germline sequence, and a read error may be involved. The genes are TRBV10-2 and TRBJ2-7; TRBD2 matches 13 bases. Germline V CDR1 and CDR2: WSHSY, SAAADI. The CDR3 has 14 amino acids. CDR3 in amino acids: CASSVTSGRYGQYF. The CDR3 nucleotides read TGCGCCAGCAGTGTGACTAGCGGGAGGTACGGGCAGTACTTC.

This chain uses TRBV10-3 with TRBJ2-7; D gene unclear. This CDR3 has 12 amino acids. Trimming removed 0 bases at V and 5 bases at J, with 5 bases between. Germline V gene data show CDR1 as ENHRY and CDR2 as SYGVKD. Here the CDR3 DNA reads TGTGCCATCAGTGAGTCTCCCAACGAGCAGTACTTC. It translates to CAISESPNEQYF.

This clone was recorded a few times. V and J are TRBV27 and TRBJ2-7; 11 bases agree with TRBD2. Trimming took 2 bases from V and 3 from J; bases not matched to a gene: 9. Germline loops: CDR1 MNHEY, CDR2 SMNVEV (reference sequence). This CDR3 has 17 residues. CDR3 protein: CASSLRGGLAGFYEQYF. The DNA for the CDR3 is TGTGCCAGCAGTTTAAGGGGCGGACTAGCGGGTTTCTACGAGCAGTACTTC.

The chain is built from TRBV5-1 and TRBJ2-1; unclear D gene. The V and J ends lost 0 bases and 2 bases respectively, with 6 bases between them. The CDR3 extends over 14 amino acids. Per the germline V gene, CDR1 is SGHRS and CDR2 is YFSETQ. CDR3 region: CASSLVTTYNEQFF. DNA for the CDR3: TGCGCCAGCAGCTTGGTGACCACCTACAATGAGCAGTTCTTC.

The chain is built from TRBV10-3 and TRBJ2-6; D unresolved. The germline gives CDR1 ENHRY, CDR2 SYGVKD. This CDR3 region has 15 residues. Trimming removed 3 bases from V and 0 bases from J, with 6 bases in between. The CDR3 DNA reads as TGTGCCATCAGTGATGTGGCCTCTGGGGCCAACGTCCTGACTTTC. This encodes CAISDVASGANVLTF.

The CDR3 protein is CASSVGGNQETQYF. The CDR3 DNA reads as TGTGCCAGCAGTGTGGGCGGGAACCAAGAGACCCAGTACTTC. This rearrangement joins TRBV6-5 to TRBJ2-5, with D possibly being TRBD2 (6 bases). Trimming took 5 bases from V and 0 from J, leaving 10 bases between them. Germline V gene lookup returns CDR1 MNHEY and CDR2 SVGAGI. The CDR3 consists of 14 residues.